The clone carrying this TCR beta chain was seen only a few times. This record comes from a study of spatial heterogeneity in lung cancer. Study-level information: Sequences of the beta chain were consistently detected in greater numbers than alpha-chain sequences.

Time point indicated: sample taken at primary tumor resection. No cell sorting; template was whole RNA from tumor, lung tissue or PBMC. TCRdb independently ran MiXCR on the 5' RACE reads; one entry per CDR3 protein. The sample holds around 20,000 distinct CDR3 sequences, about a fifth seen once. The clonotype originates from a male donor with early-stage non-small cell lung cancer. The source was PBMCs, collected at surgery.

The CDR3 region has the DNA TGTGCCAGCAGTTTAGGGACAGGGCTGACGGACGAGCAGTACTTC. Protein: CASSLGTGLTDEQYF. The chain joins TRBV27 to TRBJ2-7; 9 nucleotides agree with TRBD1. CDR1 MNHEY and CDR2 SMNVEV come from the germline V gene (reference sequence). The CDR3 has 15 amino acids. With 2 bases clipped from V and 5 bases from J, the junction kept 7 bases outside the gene matches.